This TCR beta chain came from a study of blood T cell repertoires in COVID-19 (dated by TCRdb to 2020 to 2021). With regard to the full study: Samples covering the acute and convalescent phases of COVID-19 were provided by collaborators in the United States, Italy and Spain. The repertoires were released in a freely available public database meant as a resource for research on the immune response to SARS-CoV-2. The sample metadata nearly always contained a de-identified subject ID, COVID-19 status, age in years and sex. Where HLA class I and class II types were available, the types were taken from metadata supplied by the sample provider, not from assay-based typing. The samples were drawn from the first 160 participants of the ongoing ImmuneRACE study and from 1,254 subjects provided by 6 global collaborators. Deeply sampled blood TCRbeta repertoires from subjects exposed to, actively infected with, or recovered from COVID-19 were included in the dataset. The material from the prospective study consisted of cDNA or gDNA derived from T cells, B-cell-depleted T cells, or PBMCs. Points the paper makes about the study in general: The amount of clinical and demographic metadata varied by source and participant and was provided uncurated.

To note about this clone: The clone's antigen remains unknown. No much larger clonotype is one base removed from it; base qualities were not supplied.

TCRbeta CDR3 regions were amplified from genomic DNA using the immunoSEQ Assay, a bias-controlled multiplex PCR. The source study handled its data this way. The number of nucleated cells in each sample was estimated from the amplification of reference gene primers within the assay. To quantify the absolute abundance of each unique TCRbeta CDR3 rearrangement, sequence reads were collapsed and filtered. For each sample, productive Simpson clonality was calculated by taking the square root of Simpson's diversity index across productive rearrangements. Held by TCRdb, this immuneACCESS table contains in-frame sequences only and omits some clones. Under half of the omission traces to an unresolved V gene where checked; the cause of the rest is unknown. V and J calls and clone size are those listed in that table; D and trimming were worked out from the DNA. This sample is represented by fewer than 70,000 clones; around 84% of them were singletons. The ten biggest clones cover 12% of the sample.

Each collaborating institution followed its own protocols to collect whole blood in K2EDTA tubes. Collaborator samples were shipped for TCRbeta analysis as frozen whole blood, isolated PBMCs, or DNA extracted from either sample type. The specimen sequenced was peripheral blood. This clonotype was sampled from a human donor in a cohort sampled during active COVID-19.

The CDR3 amino acid sequence is: CASSVVPSAGPYNEQFF. Read as DNA, the sequence is TGTGCCAGCAGCGTAGTCCCCTCGGCGGGACCCTACAATGAGCAGTTCTTC. Recombination joined TRBV9 with TRBJ2-1; the D segment could be TRBD2, given 6 matching bases. The CDR3 runs 17 amino acids, cysteine and phenylalanine included. CDR3 DNA is the only sequence kept; it has 51 bases, read in frame from the first base. V is reduced by 0 bases and J by 2 bases, leaving a spacing of 15 bases between them. The germline V gene gives CDR1 as SGDLS and CDR2 as YYNGEE.